The clone carrying this T cell receptor beta chain showed up just once. The junction does not match germline at one end; this may be a read error. Germline V CDR1 and CDR2: SQVTM, ANQGSEA. The CDR3 is made up of 14 amino acids. The repertoire was sequenced with immunoSEQ multiplex PCR; TCRdb's copy has only in-frame clones and lacks some. The profile shows more than 45,000 clones, more than 70% of them singletons. The data were obtained in a study of identifying expanded T cells in peripheral blood. Sequencing used blood. The receptor's source is a person aged 18 to 69 in good health. The genes are TRBV29-1 and TRBJ2-7, with 8 bases matching TRBD1. CDR3 bases: TGCAGCGTTGAAGAGACAGGGGCCTATTACGAACAGTACTTC. Translation gives CSVEETGAYYEQYF.